This is a list of T cell receptor beta chains from one sample in a study of cytomegalovirus exposure and HLA in healthy donors. The repertoire was sequenced with immunoSEQ multiplex PCR; TCRdb's copy has only in-frame clones and lacks some. This sample has roughly 300,000 clones, with roughly 88% found just once. Sequenced: PBMCs. All receptors come from a man aged 40-49 years in good health and CMV-seropositive. CDR3s include the opening cysteine and the closing phenylalanine or tryptophan. The D gene is left open where the match is weak. Rows give clone size only sometimes, using once, few, many, or a class for an expanded clone.

J	size	V	D	DNA	CDR3
TRBJ2-5	.	TRBV19	TRBD2	TGTGCCAGTAGTAACAAGCGGGAGGGAGAGACCCAGTACTTC	CASSNKREGETQYF
TRBJ2-7	.	TRBV19	TRBD2	TGTGCCAGTAGTATTGGGGGAGGGGCCTCCTACGAGCAGTACTTC	CASSIGGGASYEQYF
TRBJ2-7	.	TRBV6-5	TRBD2	TGTGCCAGCAGTTACTCACCACTAGCGGGAGATGAGCAGTACTTC	CASSYSPLAGDEQYF
TRBJ2-2	.	TRBV9	TRBD1	TGTGCCAGCAGCCTCGGGACAGGGGGCATCACCGGGGAGCTGTTTTTT	CASSLGTGGITGELFF
TRBJ2-3	once	TRBV4-1	TRBD2	TGCGCCAGCAGCCAAGGGACTAGCGGGCACACAGATACGCAGTATTTT	CASSQGTSGHTDTQYF
TRBJ2-1	.	TRBV9	TRBD2	TGTGCCAGCAGCCTCGCTAGCGGAGTAAGGAATGAGCAGTTCTTC	CASSLASGVRNEQFF
TRBJ2-5	.	TRBV5-4	TRBD2	TGTGCCAGCAGCTTGGGGACTAGCGGGAGAGAGACCCAGTACTTC	CASSLGTSGRETQYF
TRBJ2-7	.	TRBV28	TRBD2	TGTGCCCACGCTCTAAGCGGGGGGTCCTCCTACGAGCAGTACTTC	CAHALSGGSSYEQYF
TRBJ2-1	.	TRBV7-3	TRBD1	TGTGCCAGCAGCATCAGGGGGAGCTCCTACAATGAGCAGTTCTTC	CASSIRGSSYNEQFF
TRBJ1-1	.	TRBV29-1	TRBD1	TGCAGCGCTGGACAGGCGAACACTGAAGCTTTCTTT	CSAGQANTEAFF
TRBJ2-2	.	TRBV7-9	.	TGTGCCAGCAGCGCCAGCACAGGGACCCCGAACACCGGGGAGCTGTTTTTT	CASSASTGTPNTGELFF
TRBJ2-1	.	TRBV7-9	.	TGTGCCAGCAGCTCCGATTCAGGGGCCTTGAATGAGCAGTTCTTC	CASSSDSGALNEQFF
TRBJ2-7	.	TRBV30	.	TGTGCCTGGAGTGACGAGTCCTACGAGCAGTACTTC	CAWSDESYEQYF
TRBJ2-3	.	TRBV7-9	.	TGTGCCAGCAGCCGCGCCCCAGATACGCAGTATTTT	CASSRAPDTQYF
TRBJ2-3	.	TRBV5-5	.	TGTGCCAGCAGCTTAATGGCAGGGGCAGATACGCAGTATTTT	CASSLMAGADTQYF
TRBJ1-3	.	TRBV30	.	TGTGCCTGGAGACTCCGGTCTGGAAACACCATATATTTT	CAWRLRSGNTIYF
TRBJ2-3	.	TRBV4-1	TRBD2	TGCGCCAGCAGCCAAGCGAGGGTAGCGGGAACAGATACGCAGTATTTT	CASSQARVAGTDTQYF
TRBJ2-1	.	TRBV25-1	.	TGTGCCAGCAGTGAGAGCGGAGGGTACAATGAGCAGTTCTTC	CASSESGGYNEQFF
TRBJ2-7	.	TRBV4-3	.	TGCGCCAGCAGCCAAGGGTCACAGGGTGTGTACGAGCAGTACTTC	CASSQGSQGVYEQYF
TRBJ2-2	.	TRBV5-1	TRBD2	TGCGCCAGCAGCAGAAGCGGGAGTGAGTCCGGGGAGCTGTTTTTT	CASSRSGSESGELFF
TRBJ1-1	.	TRBV7-6	.	TGTGCCAGCCGCTTAGGGTCGGCGCTCGGGACTGAAGCTTTCTTT	CASRLGSALGTEAFF
TRBJ2-7	.	TRBV9	.	TGTGCCAGCAGCGTAAACGGTCTGCCTTCCTACGAGCAGTACTTC	CASSVNGLPSYEQYF
TRBJ1-3	.	TRBV5-4	.	TGTGCCACCCAACCCGAGACAGGTTACTCTGGAAACACCATATATTTT	CATQPETGYSGNTIYF
TRBJ2-7	.	TRBV4-3	.	TGCGCCAGCAGCCCCGCTGGGGGCAGATCCTACGAGCAGTACTTC	CASSPAGGRSYEQYF
TRBJ2-2	.	TRBV23-1	.	TGCGCCAGCAGTCAACCCCCCGAGGGCGGGGAGCTGTTTTTT	CASSQPPEGGELFF
TRBJ1-1	few	TRBV10-3	.	TGTGCCACCGGCACAGGGTCGCGGAACACTGAAGCTTTCTTT	CATGTGSRNTEAFF
TRBJ2-7	.	TRBV28	.	TGTGCCAGCAGTTTCCGCATGGCGGGTTACGAGCAGTACTTC	CASSFRMAGYEQYF
TRBJ2-7	.	TRBV14	TRBD2	TGTGCCAGCAGCCACGTCCCCGGGCCTGCGGGAGGCCCCTACGAGCAGTACTTC	CASSHVPGPAGGPYEQYF
TRBJ2-2	.	TRBV5-4	.	TGTGCCAGCAGCTTGAGGCGGAGCGGGGAGCTGTTTTTT	CASSLRRSGELFF